One and the same sample provided the 22 T cell receptor beta chains below, sequenced in a study of cytomegalovirus exposure and HLA in healthy donors (dated by TCRdb to 2017 to 2019). The library came from the immunoSEQ multiplex PCR assay. The table was pulled from immuneACCESS by TCRdb, which kept in-frame rearrangements only. Such tables lose some clones; where checked, under half of the loss comes from unresolved V genes, and the rest has no known cause. This sample lists some 150,000 clones; 85% to 90% were detected once. 1.4% of the sample belongs to the ten largest clones. Material: PBMCs. The source of these receptors is a woman younger than 45 in good health and CMV-seronegative.

The J gene is TRBJ2-7, the V gene TRBV12-5, with D perhaps matching TRBD2 (6 bases). The CDR3 extends over 14 amino acids. The V gene lost 3 bases and the J gene lost 0 bases, with 9 bases spanning the gap. Germline V lookup: CDR1 LGHNT, CDR2 FRNRAP. CDR3 residues: CASGFPGVSYEQYF. The CDR3 DNA follows: TGTGCTAGTGGTTTTCCGGGGGTCTCCTACGAGCAGTACTTC. The whole variable domain, remainder taken from reference TRBV12-5 and TRBJ2-7, is DARVTQTPRHKVTEMGQEVTMRCQPILGHNTVFWYRQTMMQGLELLAYFRNRAPLDDSGMPKDRFSAEMPDATLATLKIQPSEPRDSAVYFCASGFPGVSYEQYFGPGTRLTVT.

The CDR3 region is CASSPFGQGKYEQYF. As DNA, the CDR3 is TGTGCCAGCAGTCCCTTCGGACAGGGGAAGTACGAGCAGTACTTC. V gene TRBV2 combines with J gene TRBJ2-7; TRBD1 matches at 9 bases. CDR1 and CDR2 (germline): SNHLY, FYNNEI. Germline trimming cut 5 bases from V and 4 bases from J; bases unmatched to any gene: 9. There are 15 residues in the CDR3.

V usage is TRBV7-2 and J usage is TRBJ2-7, with TRBD2 as a possible D gene (6 bases). V shed 5 bases and J shed 3 bases, with 14 bases lying between them. Germline CDR1 is SGHTA and CDR2 is FQGNSA. There are 14 residues in the CDR3. The CDR3 region is CASSPAGTGYEQYF. The DNA of the CDR3 is TGTGCCAGCAGCCCTGCGGGGACCGGCTACGAGCAGTACTTC.

The chain combines TRBV4-3 with TRBJ1-6; TRBD1 matches 7 bases. This CDR3 contains 17 residues. Trimming took 0 bases from V and 6 from J; bases not matched to a gene: 8. CDR1 and CDR2 from the germline V gene are LGHNA and YSLEER. CDR3 nucleotide sequence: TGCGCCAGCAGCCAAGATCCAGGGGGACAGCCTAATTCACCCCTCCACTTT. Translation gives CASSQDPGGQPNSPLHF.

The rearrangement joins TRBV7-9 to TRBJ2-7; D perhaps matches TRBD1 (5 bases). In germline, CDR1 is SEHNR, CDR2 FQNEAQ (reference sequence). The CDR3 consists of 14 residues. V was cut by 4 bases and J by 0 bases, with 10 bases left in between. The CDR3: CASSSPDSSYEQYF. CDR3 in DNA: TGTGCCAGCAGCTCACCTGACAGCTCCTACGAGCAGTACTTC.

This chain connects TRBV6-5 to TRBJ1-3, with D uncertain. Germline lookup yields CDR1 MNHEY and CDR2 SVGAGI. The germline V and J ends were trimmed by 6 bases and 2 bases, with 8 bases remaining between them. This CDR3 contains 13 residues. CDR3 in DNA: TGTGCCAGCAGCCTCGGAGCTGGAAACACCATATATTTT. This codes for CASSLGAGNTIYF.

The J gene is TRBJ2-2, the V gene TRBV6-5, with TRBD2 matching 7 bases. With V trimmed by 2 bases and J by 6 bases, 0 bases remained unmatched. There are 13 residues in the CDR3. Germline V gives CDR1 MNHEY, CDR2 SVGAGI. The CDR3, as DNA: TGTGCCAGCAGTTACCGGGGGGCCGGGGAGCTGTTTTTT. Translated: CASSYRGAGELFF.

This chain connects TRBV5-8 to TRBJ1-1; D uncertain. Trimming removed 3 bases at V and 1 base at J, with 10 bases between. Germline V gene lookup returns CDR1 SGHTS and CDR2 YDEGEE. The CDR3 totals 14 residues. The DNA for the CDR3 is TGTGCCAGCAGCTCGCGGGTCCAGAACACTGAAGCTTTCTTT. Translated: CASSSRVQNTEAFF.

In this sample, this clone turned up a few times. The chain recombines TRBV2 with TRBJ1-1; tentatively, D is TRBD1 (5 bases). CDR1 and CDR2 from the germline V gene are SNHLY and FYNNEI. V was trimmed by 6 bases and J by 5 bases, leaving 22 bases between them. This CDR3 has 16 amino acids. The CDR3 DNA reads TGTGCCAGCAGGGACGTTCTCCGGGGCCGGGGGACTGAAGCTTTCTTT. Amino acid sequence: CASRDVLRGRGTEAFF.

This chain connects TRBV5-6 to TRBJ2-1, with 10 bases that match TRBD2. The CDR3 sequence is 14 residues long. CDR1 is SGHDT and CDR2 is YYEEEE in the germline V gene. The junction had 5 bases not matched to a gene; V was cut back by 4 bases and J by 7 bases. The CDR3 here is CASSVGLAENEQFF. The CDR3 DNA sequence: TGTGCCAGCAGCGTCGGACTAGCGGAGAATGAGCAGTTCTTC.

The DNA for the CDR3 is TGTGCCAGCAGCTCCCTGGCGGGGCAGGGAGATACGCAGTATTTT. It is translated as CASSSLAGQGDTQYF. The V and J genes are TRBV4-2 and TRBJ2-3, with D maybe TRBD2 (6 bases). The germline CDR1 and CDR2 sequences are LGHNA and YNFKEQ. Between the trimmed V and J ends, which lost 5 bases and 5 bases, there was a span of 17 bases. The CDR3 is made up of 15 amino acids.

The chain recombines TRBV27 with TRBJ2-1; 9 nucleotides align to TRBD2. Germline CDR1 is MNHEY and CDR2 is SMNVEV (reference sequence). The CDR3 is 16 amino acids. The V gene end was trimmed by 2 bases and the J gene end by 4 bases; junction bases not matched to a gene: 6. CDR3 DNA sequence: TGTGCCAGCAGTTTAGGGTGGCTAGCGGGGTACAATGAGCAGTTCTTC. It yields the protein CASSLGWLAGYNEQFF.

J is TRBJ1-1 and V is TRBV6-1; D ambiguous. Germline lookup yields CDR1 MNHNS and CDR2 SASEGT. Trimming cost V 5 bases and J 1 base, with 11 bases left between them. The CDR3 runs 14 residues. In DNA, the CDR3 is TGTGCCAGCAGTCCCCGGGAGAAGAACACTGAAGCTTTCTTT. Translation gives CASSPREKNTEAFF.

The chain combines TRBV13 with TRBJ2-7; 7 bases line up with TRBD1. After removal of 1 base from V and 1 base from J, the junction contained 7 bases not matched to a gene. From germline, CDR1 is PRHDT and CDR2 FYEKMQ (reference sequence). This CDR3 is built from 16 residues. CDR3 sequence: CASSLETGTDSYEQYF. The CDR3, as DNA: TGTGCCAGCAGCTTAGAGACCGGGACAGATTCCTACGAGCAGTACTTC.

V and J are TRBV5-1 and TRBJ2-7, with 9 bases that match TRBD1. Germline V gene sequence: CDR1 SGHRS, CDR2 YFSETQ. The CDR3 is 14 residues long. Trimming took 3 bases from V and 6 from J; bases not matched to a gene: 7. The CDR3 here is CASSSGQGLSEQYF. The CDR3 DNA reads TGCGCCAGCAGCTCAGGACAGGGGCTTAGCGAGCAGTACTTC.

This clone was found once. The rearrangement links TRBV6-5 to TRBJ2-1; D gene unclear. This CDR3 is 11 amino acids long. CDR1 and CDR2 from the germline V gene are MNHEY and SVGAGI. Trimming left V 2 bases short and J 9 bases short, with 5 bases between. The CDR3 here is CASSYPGEQFF. CDR3 nucleotide sequence: TGTGCCAGCAGTTACCCCGGTGAGCAGTTCTTC.

This sequence joins TRBV5-6 and TRBJ2-1; 8 bases align to TRBD2. V was pared by 0 bases and J by 4 bases, with 3 bases of the junction left unmatched. The germline V gene encodes CDR1 SGHDT and CDR2 YYEEEE. The CDR3 loop spans 15 amino acids. For the CDR3, the DNA is TGTGCCAGCAGCTTGGGGACTAGCAGATACAATGAGCAGTTCTTC. Its translation is CASSLGTSRYNEQFF.

The chain uses TRBV20-1 and TRBJ1-1; D remains ambiguous. This CDR3 contains 9 residues. V was clipped by 4 bases and J by 11 bases, with 8 bases between them. Germline CDR1 DFQATT, CDR2 SNEGSKA (reference sequence). CDR3 coding DNA: TGCAGTGCTACCCTGCGGGCTTTCTTT. This codes for CSATLRAFF.

The chain recombines TRBV5-1 with TRBJ1-2, with 9 bases that match TRBD1. Trimming removed 3 bases from V and 1 base from J; junction bases left unmatched: 13. CDR1 and CDR2 from the germline V gene are SGHRS and YFSETQ. This CDR3 contains 18 residues. CDR3 in DNA: TGCGCCAGCAGCTCGCCACCGGGACAGGGAACCTTTAACTATGGCTACACCTTC. The encoded protein is CASSSPPGQGTFNYGYTF.

This chain uses TRBV5-1 with TRBJ2-7; the D gene is possibly TRBD1 (5 bases). Looked up from germline, CDR1 is SGHRS and CDR2 is YFSETQ. The V and J ends lost 4 bases and 3 bases respectively, with 14 bases between them. The CDR3 has 14 residues. The CDR3 nucleotides read TGCGCCAGCAGCGACCCCCAGGGTAACTACGAGCAGTACTTC. It yields the protein CASSDPQGNYEQYF.

The chain carries TRBV7-6 and TRBJ2-5; 11 positions agree with TRBD2. The CDR3 runs 17 residues. V trimming: 2 bases; J trimming: 2 bases; junction bases outside the gene matches: 7. In germline, CDR1 is SGHVS, CDR2 FNYEAQ. The CDR3, as DNA: TGTGCCAGCAGCTTACCAGCTAGCGGGGGGCCGCAAGAGACCCAGTACTTC. Protein product: CASSLPASGGPQETQYF.

The J gene is TRBJ1-5, the V gene TRBV6-1, with D tentatively TRBD1 (5 bases). The germline gives CDR1 MNHNS, CDR2 SASEGT. The CDR3 is 14 amino acids. V lost 3 bases and J 11 bases, leaving 17 bases between the germline ends. DNA of the CDR3: TGTGCCAGCAGTGAGTGGCAGGGAGGTGGGGCCCAGCATTTT. Its protein product is CASSEWQGGGAQHF.